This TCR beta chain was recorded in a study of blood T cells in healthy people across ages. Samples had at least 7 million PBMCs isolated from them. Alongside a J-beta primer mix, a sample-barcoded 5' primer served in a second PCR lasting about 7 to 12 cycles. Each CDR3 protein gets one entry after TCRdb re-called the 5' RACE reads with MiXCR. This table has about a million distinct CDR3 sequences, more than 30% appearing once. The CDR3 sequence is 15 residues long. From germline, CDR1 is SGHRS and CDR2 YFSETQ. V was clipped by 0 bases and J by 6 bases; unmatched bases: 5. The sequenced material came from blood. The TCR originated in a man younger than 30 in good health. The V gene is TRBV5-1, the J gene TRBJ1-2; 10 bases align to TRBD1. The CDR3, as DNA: TGCGCCAGCAGCTTGGCAGGACAGGGGGAACATGGCTACACCTTC. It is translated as CASSLAGQGEHGYTF. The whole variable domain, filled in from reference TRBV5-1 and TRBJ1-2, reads KAGVTQTPRYLIKTRGQQVTLSCSPISGHRSVSWYQQTPGQGLQFLFEYFSETQRNKGNFPGRFSGRQFSNSRSEMNVSTLELGDSALYLCASSLAGQGEHGYTFGSGTRLTVV.